One and the same sample provided the 21 T cell receptor beta chains below, sequenced in a study of early T cells in non-severe SARS-CoV-2 infection. TCRdb itself ran the 5' RACE reads through MiXCR, one entry per CDR3 protein. The repertoire holds 75,000 to 100,000 distinct CDR3 sequences, with about 15% as singletons. Material: whole blood. These receptors originate from an adult who was a healthcare worker with PCR-confirmed SARS-CoV-2 infection or an uninfected control (not recorded which).

The chain combines TRBV2 with TRBJ1-2; the D is unclear. CDR1 is SNHLY, CDR2 FYNNEI, per germline. V was shortened by 0 bases and J by 2 bases, with 7 bases between the two germline ends. The CDR3 consists of 14 residues. This CDR3 reads CASSEAMANYGYTF. DNA for the CDR3: TGTGCCAGCAGTGAAGCCATGGCAAACTATGGCTACACCTTC. Using reference TRBV2 and TRBJ1-2 for the parts outside the CDR3, the full variable domain is EPEVTQTPSHQVTQMGQEVILRCVPISNHLYFYWYRQILGQKVEFLVSFYNNEISEKSEIFDDQFSVERPDGSNFTLKIRSTKLEDSAMYFCASSEAMANYGYTFGSGTRLTVV.

This clonotype was counted between two and nine times. The chain carries TRBV29-1 and TRBJ2-2; a weak D match, TRBD1 (5 bases). The germline gives CDR1 SQVTM, CDR2 ANQGSEA. V lost 4 bases, J lost 3 bases, and 15 bases lay in between. The CDR3 length is 15 residues. CDR3 sequence (DNA): TGCAGCGTTGTGTCAGGGATCCTTGACACCGGGGAGCTGTTTTTT. Translated: CSVVSGILDTGELFF.

The chain links TRBV7-2 to TRBJ1-2; D is perhaps TRBD1 (5 bases). From germline, CDR1 is SGHTA and CDR2 FQGNSA. This CDR3 spans 16 amino acids. Trimming took off 5 bases at V and 4 bases at J, with 20 bases between the two ends. Written as DNA, the CDR3 is TGTGCCAGCAGCCCGAAACCGCAAGGGGCGCTCTATGGCTACACCTTC. Its translation is CASSPKPQGALYGYTF.

The table lists this clonotype with a few counts. This chain connects TRBV24-1 to TRBJ2-3; D is possibly TRBD1 or TRBD2 (7 bases each). Looked up from germline, CDR1 is KGHDR and CDR2 is SFDVKD. V shed 2 bases and J shed 6 bases, with 14 bases lying between them. The CDR3 is made up of 15 amino acids. The CDR3 sequence: CATSDSGGGLDTQYF. The CDR3 region has the DNA TGTGCCACCAGTGATTCAGGGGGGGGCCTGGATACGCAGTATTTT.

This clonotype was detected only a few times. The chain combines TRBV5-6 with TRBJ2-1; 10 positions match TRBD2. CDR3 length: 16 residues. Germline assignment: CDR1 SGHDT and CDR2 YYEEEE. V shed 2 bases and J 3 bases; nucleotides not matched to a gene: 5. The CDR3 DNA follows: TGTGCCAGCAGCTTATATAGCGGGGGGAGCTACAATGAGCAGTTCTTC. This translates into CASSLYSGGSYNEQFF.

The sample holds a few counts of this clonotype. The V and J genes are TRBV25-1 and TRBJ2-3; weak D call: TRBD1 (5 bases). The CDR3 contains 14 residues. Germline V gene sequence: CDR1 MGHDK, CDR2 SYGVNS. Trimming took off 6 bases at V and 1 base at J, with 11 bases between the two ends. CDR3 coding DNA: TGTGCCAGCAGACGACAGTTTGGCACAGATACGCAGTATTTT. Translated: CASRRQFGTDTQYF.

V gene TRBV28 combines with J gene TRBJ1-1; D unresolved. The V gene's germline CDR1 is MDHEN and CDR2 SYDVKM. This CDR3 spans 15 amino acids. The V end lost 5 bases, the J end lost 7 bases, and 20 bases lay between the germline ends. CDR3: CASSLIDGNGVEAFF. The CDR3 DNA follows: TGTGCCAGCAGTCTTATCGATGGGAACGGGGTTGAAGCTTTCTTT.

This clonotype was observed a handful of times. J is TRBJ2-1 and V is TRBV2; 8 nucleotides align to TRBD2. This CDR3 is built from 15 residues. Unmatched junction bases numbered 5, after V lost 2 bases and J lost 5 bases. Germline lookup yields CDR1 SNHLY and CDR2 FYNNEI. This CDR3 is CASSEKGRGDNEQFF. Written as DNA, the CDR3 is TGTGCCAGCAGTGAAAAGGGGCGGGGGGACAATGAGCAGTTCTTC.

V is TRBV29-1 and J is TRBJ1-2; tentative D call: TRBD1 (6 bases). The V and J ends lost 6 bases and 4 bases respectively, with 12 bases between them. The CDR3 runs 12 residues. From germline, CDR1 is SQVTM and CDR2 ANQGSEA. The CDR3 reads CSVSGAAYGYTF. In DNA form, the CDR3 reads TGCAGCGTATCAGGGGCGGCCTATGGCTACACCTTC.

There are many counts of this clonotype. V and J are TRBV29-1 and TRBJ2-5; 11 bases are shared with TRBD2. CDR1 is SQVTM and CDR2 is ANQGSEA in the germline V gene. The trim removed 6 bases at V and 5 bases at J, leaving 5 bases unmatched. This CDR3 is 13 amino acids long. The CDR3 loop is CSVGLAGGETQYF. CDR3 DNA sequence: TGCAGCGTCGGATTAGCGGGGGGGGAGACCCAGTACTTC.

This chain links TRBV18 with TRBJ1-2; tentatively, D is TRBD1 (6 bases). CDR3 size: 13 residues. Deletions cut 2 bases from V and 5 bases from J, with 9 bases between. Germline loops: CDR1 KGHSH, CDR2 LQKENI. The CDR3 spells CASSPDRLYGYTF. For the CDR3, the DNA is TGTGCCAGCTCACCAGACAGGCTATATGGCTACACCTTC.

This clonotype was seen a handful of times. The chain couples TRBV7-2 to TRBJ2-2, with D possibly matching TRBD1 (6 bases). Trimming pared 0 bases from V and 9 bases from J, leaving 8 bases between. This CDR3 contains 13 residues. Germline values: CDR1 SGHTA, CDR2 FQGNSA. CDR3 DNA: TGTGCCAGCAGCTTAGCTGGGGGCAGGGAGCTGTTTTTT. Its protein product is CASSLAGGRELFF. Supplemented by reference TRBV7-2 and TRBJ2-2, the full variable domain reads GAGVSQSPSNKVTEKGKDVELRCDPISGHTALYWYRQSLGQGLEFLIYFQGNSAPDKSGLPSDRFSAERTGGSVSTLTIQRTQQEDSAVYLCASSLAGGRELFFGEGSRLTVL.

This clonotype was seen only a few times. This rearrangement joins TRBV7-9 to TRBJ1-2, with D perhaps TRBD1 (5 bases). The CDR3 has 18 amino acids. In germline, CDR1 is SEHNR, CDR2 FQNEAQ (reference sequence). V lost 2 bases and J 7 bases, leaving 26 bases between the germline ends. The CDR3 sequence: CASSLHWAGRDRDIGYTF. CDR3 bases: TGTGCCAGCAGCTTACACTGGGCAGGGAGGGATCGGGATATTGGCTACACCTTC.

This clonotype has a count of ten or more. The chain has TRBV28 and TRBJ1-1, with 10 bases fitting TRBD1. J gave up 4 bases and V 4 bases, and 9 bases lay outside the gene matches. CDR1 and CDR2 (germline): MDHEN, SYDVKM. The CDR3 is made up of 16 amino acids. The CDR3 here is CASSSTGQGPVTEAFF. The DNA for the CDR3 is TGTGCCAGCAGTTCTACGGGACAGGGGCCGGTCACTGAAGCTTTCTTT.

The chain couples TRBV5-1 to TRBJ2-1, with D possibly being TRBD2 (5 bases). Trimming cost V 7 bases and J 0 bases, with 8 bases left between them. Germline loops: CDR1 SGHRS, CDR2 YFSETQ. The CDR3 is 13 amino acids. CDR3 amino acids: CASSGNSYNEQFF. The CDR3 nucleotides read TGCGCCAGCTCGGGGAACTCCTACAATGAGCAGTTCTTC.

In its sample, this clonotype was seen a few times. CDR3 sequence reads: CASSYSGVSGQPQHF. The CDR3 nucleotides read TGTGCCAGCAGCTACTCAGGGGTTTCGGGCCAGCCCCAGCATTTT. J is TRBJ1-5 and V is TRBV7-2; possible D gene TRBD1, 6 bases. CDR1 and CDR2 from the germline V gene are SGHTA and FQGNSA. The CDR3 sequence is 15 residues long. V lost 4 bases and J 7 bases, leaving 17 bases between the germline ends.

This clonotype was counted at least ten times. The rearrangement uses TRBV20-1 and TRBJ2-3; 9 nucleotides agree with TRBD2. Germline CDR1 and CDR2: DFQATT and SNEGSKA (reference sequence). The V segment lost 5 bases and the J segment 0 bases; nucleotides outside the gene matches: 12. The CDR3 has 17 amino acids. CDR3 sequence reads: CSAVSGGAQTSTDTQYF. The CDR3 DNA reads as TGCAGTGCTGTTAGCGGGGGAGCCCAAACTAGCACAGATACGCAGTATTTT.

This clonotype showed up many times. DNA for the CDR3: TGTGCCAGCAGCCTAGATAGCGGGCAAAACACCGGGGAGCTGTTTTTT. Protein: CASSLDSGQNTGELFF. This sequence joins TRBV9 and TRBJ2-2; 7 bases are a match to TRBD2. This CDR3 region has 16 residues. The germline V gene has CDR1 SGDLS and CDR2 YYNGEE. The junction had 8 bases not matched to a gene; V was cut back by 4 bases and J by 2 bases.

The J gene is TRBJ1-1, the V gene TRBV4-2, with D unclear. CDR1 is LGHNA and CDR2 is YNFKEQ in the germline V gene. This CDR3 contains 16 residues. Trimming shortened V by 0 bases and J by 6 bases, and 17 bases separated the two germline ends. The CDR3: CASSQDGSNSGPEAFF. The CDR3 DNA reads TGTGCCAGCAGCCAAGATGGGTCCAACTCTGGACCTGAAGCTTTCTTT.

This clonotype was counted only a few times. This chain links TRBV6-2 or TRBV6-3 with TRBJ1-5; tentatively, D is TRBD1 (6 bases). The germline V gene encodes CDR1 MNHEY and CDR2 SVGEGT. The CDR3 has 15 residues. Between the trimmed V and J ends, which lost 6 bases and 8 bases, there was a span of 20 bases. The chain's CDR3 is CASSAMGGAQEPQHF. The CDR3 nucleotides read TGTGCCAGCAGCGCCATGGGGGGGGCCCAGGAGCCCCAGCATTTT.

This clonotype was found a few times. The J gene is TRBJ2-7, the V gene TRBV7-2, with D perhaps TRBD1 (5 bases). Germline CDR1 SGHTA, CDR2 FQGNSA. The V gene lost 8 bases and the J gene lost 3 bases, with 14 bases spanning the gap. The CDR3 contains 13 residues. The CDR3 sequence is CASRPEGDYEQYV. The CDR3 bases are TGTGCCAGCCGGCCGGAAGGGGACTACGAGCAGTACGTC.